These 3 T cell receptor beta chains were sequenced from one sample in a study of cytomegalovirus exposure and HLA in healthy donors. PCR employed 60 Vbeta and 13 Jbeta primers. Profiling relied on immunoSEQ multiplex PCR, and the TCRdb table lists in-frame clones only, not all of them. In all, the sample yields some 150,000 clones. The sequenced sample was PBMCs. These receptors were taken from a woman under 30 in good health and CMV-seropositive.

The rearrangement uses TRBV18 and TRBJ2-6; no clear D. The CDR3 has 14 amino acids. Germline V lookup: CDR1 KGHSH, CDR2 LQKENI. V lost 0 bases and J 6 bases, leaving 6 bases between the germline ends. CDR3 protein: CASSPPSQANVLTF. For the CDR3, the DNA is TGTGCCAGCTCACCACCGAGCCAGGCCAACGTCCTGACTTTC.

This sequence joins TRBV5-1 and TRBJ2-7; TRBD2 aligns across 11 bases. CDR1 and CDR2 (germline): SGHRS, YFSETQ. The CDR3 is made up of 16 amino acids. The trim removed 0 bases at V and 0 bases at J, leaving 2 bases unmatched. The CDR3 sequence is CASSLASGRNSYEQYF. Written as DNA, the CDR3 is TGCGCCAGCAGCTTGGCTAGCGGGAGGAACTCCTACGAGCAGTACTTC.

About this clone itself: The junction departs from the called germline gene at one end, perhaps through a read error. The chain joins TRBV6-6 to TRBJ1-2; 10 positions agree with TRBD1. The CDR3 covers 12 residues. CDR1 and CDR2 (germline): MNHNY, SVGAGI (reference sequence). CDR3 DNA sequence: TGTGCCAGCAGTGCGGACAGGGGGACACTCCTCTTC. Protein sequence: CASSADRGTLLF.